This T cell receptor beta chain was sequenced for a study of blood T cell repertoires in COVID-19. CDR1 and CDR2 from the germline V gene are KGHSH and LQKENI. The CDR3 extends over 15 amino acids. V lost 3 bases and J lost 3; bases outside the gene matches: 4. In the source study's methods: Estimates of nucleated cell counts were drawn from the amplification of reference gene primers. Sequencing was performed with immunoSEQ multiplex PCR; in TCRdb, only in-frame clones are kept and a portion is missing. V and J calls and clone size are copied from that table; D and trimming were computed from the DNA. The sample has roughly 190,000 clones; around nine tenths are singletons.

The chain is built from TRBV18 and TRBJ1-2; TRBD1 matches at 10 bases. The material sequenced was peripheral blood. The clonotype was recovered from a woman aged 40-49 years who had recovered from COVID-19. This CDR3 is CASSPRTGGDYGYTF. CDR3 DNA: TGTGCCAGCTCACCGAGGACAGGGGGGGACTATGGCTACACCTTC.